This T cell receptor (beta chain) originates from a study of cytomegalovirus exposure and HLA in healthy donors. Findings of the study overall: Previous analysis showed most TCR beta V segments were productive about 90% or about 30% of the time. With high specificity and sensitivity, the classifier reportedly diagnosed cytomegalovirus status.

As for this clone: Its matching antigen is unknown.

PCR employed 60 Vbeta and 13 Jbeta primers. Data came from immunoSEQ multiplex PCR; TCRdb stores just in-frame clones and leaves some out. The sample gives over 150,000 clones, approximately 80% of which show up once; roughly 5.5% is in the top ten. From germline, CDR1 is LNHDA and CDR2 SQIVND (reference sequence). Trimming cost V 3 bases and J 0 bases, with 12 bases left between them. The CDR3 consists of 16 residues. This chain connects TRBV19 to TRBJ2-1; D unclear. The receptor was isolated from a woman aged 35 to 49 in good health and CMV-seropositive. Sequences were obtained from PBMCs. The CDR3 spells CASSIRGPSSYNEQFF. The CDR3 DNA reads as TGTGCCAGTAGTATTCGTGGGCCGAGCTCCTACAATGAGCAGTTCTTC. The complete variable domain, with remaining parts taken from reference TRBV19 and TRBJ2-1, reads DGGITQSPKYLFRKEGQNVTLSCEQNLNHDAMYWYRQDPGQGLRLIYYSQIVNDFQKGDIAEGYSVSREKKESFPLTVTSAQKNPTAFYLCASSIRGPSSYNEQFFGPGTRLTVL.